This TCR beta chain was sequenced in a study of regulatory and conventional T cells in RAG deficiency. Clones were read by immunoSEQ multiplex PCR, and TCRdb kept only the in-frame ones, dropping some. The sample holds over 7,000 clones; approximately 89% are singletons and the top ten take over 1.2%. With regard to this clone: Its antigen is not identified.

The sorted regulatory T cells were CD4+, CD25-high and CD127-low, with genomic DNA sequenced. The germline gives CDR1 KGHSH, CDR2 LQKENI. V was clipped by 3 bases and J by 2 bases, with 13 bases between them. The CDR3 spans 16 residues. Study conclusions and caveats: Patient subsets had shorter CDR3s; Omenn Treg-Tconv overlap exceeded 80%. Omenn syndrome and CID/AS patients had around 100-fold fewer unique Treg TCR beta sequences, versus around 9.8-fold elsewhere. Shannon entropy fell and Simpson indices rose in RAG-deficient patients.

The same data also went into a second study, on regulatory T cells. That investigation notes: The PCR used 52 TRBV and 13 TRBJ primers. Skewed V and J usage and few unique V-J pairs marked patient repertoires, most in Tregs.

The receptor was derived from a human donor in good health. The chain links TRBV18 to TRBJ2-2, with D perhaps TRBD2 (5 bases). The specimen was CD127- CD25+ CD4+ Tregs sorted from blood. Here the CDR3 reads CASSPEVVANTGELFF. The CDR3 DNA reads as TGTGCCAGCTCACCGGAGGTGGTAGCAAACACCGGGGAGCTGTTTTTT. Combining the CDR3 with reference TRBV18 and TRBJ2-2 gives the whole variable domain NAGVMQNPRHLVRRRGQEARLRCSPMKGHSHVYWYRQLPEEGLKFMVYLQKENIIDESGMPKERFSAEFPKEGPSILRIQQVVRGDSAAYFCASSPEVVANTGELFFGEGSRLTVL.